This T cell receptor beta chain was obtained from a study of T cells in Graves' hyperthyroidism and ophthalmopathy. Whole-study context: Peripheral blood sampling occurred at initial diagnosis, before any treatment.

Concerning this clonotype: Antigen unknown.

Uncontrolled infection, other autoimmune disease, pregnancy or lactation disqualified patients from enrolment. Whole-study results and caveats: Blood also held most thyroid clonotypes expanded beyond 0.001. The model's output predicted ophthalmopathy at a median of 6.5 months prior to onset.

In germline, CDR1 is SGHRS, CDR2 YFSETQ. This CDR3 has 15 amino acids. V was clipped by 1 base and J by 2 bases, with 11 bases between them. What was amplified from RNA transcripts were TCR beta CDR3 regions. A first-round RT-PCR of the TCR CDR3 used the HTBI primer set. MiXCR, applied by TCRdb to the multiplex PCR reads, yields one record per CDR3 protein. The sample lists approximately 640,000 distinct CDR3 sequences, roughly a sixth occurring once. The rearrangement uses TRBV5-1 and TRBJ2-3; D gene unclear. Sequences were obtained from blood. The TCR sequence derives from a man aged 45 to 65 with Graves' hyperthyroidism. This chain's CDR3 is CASSLFDPTTDTQYF. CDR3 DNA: TGCGCCAGCAGCTTGTTCGACCCTACCACAGATACGCAGTATTTT.